This T cell receptor (beta chain) was recovered during a study of blood T cell repertoires in COVID-19 (dated by TCRdb to 2018 to 2021). Regarding the study in general: The collaborator samples originated in the United States, Italy and Spain and spanned the acute and convalescent phases of COVID-19. The repertoires were released in a freely available public database intended as a resource for research on the immune response to SARS-CoV-2. The material from the prospective study consisted of cDNA or gDNA derived from T cells, B-cell-depleted T cells, or PBMCs. The samples were drawn from the first 160 participants of the ongoing ImmuneRACE study and from 950 to 1,500 subjects provided by 6 global collaborators. HLA class I and class II types, where available, came from metadata supplied by the sample provider rather than from assay-based typing. A de-identified subject ID, COVID-19 status, age in years and sex were almost always included in the sample metadata. Deeply sampled blood TCRbeta repertoires from subjects exposed to, actively infected with, or recovered from COVID-19 were included in the dataset.

Remarks on this clone: There is no known antigen for this receptor. The sample holds no much larger clone one base away, and base qualities are not on file.

The research as a whole found: The quantity of clinical and demographic metadata differed by source and by participant and was supplied without curation.

A second Seattle source provided samples from volunteer blood donors who had recovered from COVID-19. Collaborating institutions collected whole blood in K2EDTA tubes following their own protocols. For TCRbeta analysis, collaborators shipped samples in one of three forms: frozen whole blood, isolated PBMCs, or DNA extracted from either of those sample types. TCRbeta CDR3 regions were amplified from genomic DNA using the immunoSEQ Assay, a bias-controlled multiplex PCR. Regarding the original processing steps: Within the assay, amplification of reference gene primers was used to estimate how many nucleated cells each sample contained. To quantify the absolute abundance of each unique TCRbeta CDR3 rearrangement, sequence reads were collapsed and filtered. Productive Simpson clonality was computed per sample as the square root of Simpson's diversity index over productive rearrangements. TCRdb re-hosts the immuneACCESS table, in-frame sequences only. Its copies lack some clones; in the studies checked, an unresolved V gene accounts for under half of them, and the cause for the rest is not known. That table supplies the V and J calls and clone size; D and trimming were determined from the DNA. The sample table contains 200,000 to 250,000 clones; only one count was recorded for approximately 83% of them. The top ten constitute over 3% of the sample.

V loses 6 bases of germline sequence and J loses 4 bases, and the interval between the two ends is 16 bases. Measured from the cysteine to the phenylalanine, the CDR3 is 15 residues long. Of the read, only the CDR3 DNA is kept; its 45 bases are in frame from base 1. Per the germline V gene (reference sequence), MNHEY is the CDR1 and SMNVEV is the CDR2. The sequence links TRBV27 to TRBJ2-1, with TRBD2 perhaps the D gene, on 6 matching bases. The source of this sequence is a woman aged 25 to 39 who had recovered from COVID-19. Sequenced input: peripheral blood. The sequence in DNA is TGTGCCAGCAGGGTGACTAGTCTTCGGTACAATGAGCAGTTCTTC. This yields the protein CASRVTSLRYNEQFF.